This is a list of T cell receptor beta chains from one sample in a study of blood T cell repertoires in COVID-19. Here immunoSEQ multiplex PCR was the method, and the copy in TCRdb shows in-frame clones only, minus some. This sample has some 180,000 clones, with approximately 82% found just once. The sample taken for sequencing was peripheral blood. The receptors here all came from a woman in her 70s who had recovered from COVID-19. CDR3s include the opening cysteine and the closing phenylalanine or tryptophan. A D gene is named only where the DNA matches it firmly. Rows give clone size only sometimes, using once, few, many, or a class for an expanded clone.

D gene	clone size	V gene	J gene	CDR3 protein	CDR3 DNA
TRBD1	.	TRBV6-2/TRBV6-3	TRBJ1-5	CASSYPTGSGQPQHF	TGTGCCAGCAGTTACCCGACAGGGAGCGGGCAGCCCCAGCATTTT
.	few	TRBV5-4	TRBJ2-1	CASSPVTGYEQFF	TGTGCCAGCAGCCCAGTAACAGGGTATGAGCAGTTCTTC
.	.	TRBV9	TRBJ2-1	CASSAEGDIYNEQFF	TGTGCCAGCAGCGCAGAGGGGGACATATACAATGAGCAGTTCTTC
.	.	TRBV5-4	TRBJ1-5	CASSSGGGRGVQPQHF	TGTGCCAGCAGCTCGGGGGGGGGCCGGGGAGTCCAGCCCCAGCATTTT
.	.	TRBV19	TRBJ2-7	CASSPIGTSPQDEQYF	TGTGCCAGTAGTCCTATAGGGACTTCTCCACAGGACGAGCAGTACTTC
.	few	TRBV6-6	TRBJ2-3	CASSYGTRTQYF	TGTGCCAGCAGTTACGGGACTCGTACGCAGTATTTT
TRBD1	once	TRBV29-1	TRBJ1-2	CSVGQDGYTF	TGCAGCGTCGGACAGGATGGCTACACCTTC
TRBD1	.	TRBV28	TRBJ1-4	CASSFLDRANEKLFF	TGTGCCAGCAGCTTCCTGGACAGGGCTAATGAAAAACTGTTTTTT
.	.	TRBV7-2	TRBJ1-5	CASSLVGGNSNQPQHF	TGTGCCAGCAGCTTAGTGGGCGGGAATAGCAATCAGCCCCAGCATTTT
.	.	TRBV6-4	TRBJ2-1	CASSDSASDYNEQFF	TGTGCCAGCAGTGACTCAGCAAGCGACTACAATGAGCAGTTCTTC
.	.	TRBV6-2/TRBV6-3	TRBJ1-3	CASSRDSGNTIYF	TGTGCCAGCAGTCGGGATTCTGGAAACACCATATATTTT
TRBD2	.	TRBV6-2/TRBV6-3	TRBJ2-6	CASSREVSSGANVLTF	TGTGCCAGCAGTCGGGAGGTAAGCTCTGGGGCCAACGTCCTGACTTTC